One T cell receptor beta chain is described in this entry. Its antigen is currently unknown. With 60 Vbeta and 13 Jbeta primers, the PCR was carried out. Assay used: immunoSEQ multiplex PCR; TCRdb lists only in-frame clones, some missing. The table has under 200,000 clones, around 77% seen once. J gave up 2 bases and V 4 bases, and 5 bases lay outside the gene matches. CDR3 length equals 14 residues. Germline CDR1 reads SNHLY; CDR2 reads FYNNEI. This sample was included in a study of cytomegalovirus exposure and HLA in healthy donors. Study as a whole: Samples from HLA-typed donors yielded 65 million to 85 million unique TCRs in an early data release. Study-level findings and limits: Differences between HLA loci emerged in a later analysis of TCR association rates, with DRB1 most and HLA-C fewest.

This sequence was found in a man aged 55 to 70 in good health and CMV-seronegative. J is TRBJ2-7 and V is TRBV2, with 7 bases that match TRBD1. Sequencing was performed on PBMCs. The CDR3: CASSAKQGPYEQYF. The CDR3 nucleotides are TGTGCCAGCAGTGCAAAACAGGGGCCCTACGAGCAGTACTTC.